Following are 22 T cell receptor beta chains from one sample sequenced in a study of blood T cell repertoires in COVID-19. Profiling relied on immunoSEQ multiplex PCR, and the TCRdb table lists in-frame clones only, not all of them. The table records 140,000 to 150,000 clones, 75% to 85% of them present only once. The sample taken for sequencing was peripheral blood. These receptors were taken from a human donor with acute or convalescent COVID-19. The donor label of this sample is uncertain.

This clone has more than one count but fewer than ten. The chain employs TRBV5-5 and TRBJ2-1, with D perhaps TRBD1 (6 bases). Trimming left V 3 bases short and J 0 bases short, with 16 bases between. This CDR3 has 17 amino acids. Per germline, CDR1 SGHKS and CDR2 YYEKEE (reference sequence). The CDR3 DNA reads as TGTGCCAGCAGCTCCGGGACACCACAAAGCTCCTACAATGAGCAGTTCTTC. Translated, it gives CASSSGTPQSSYNEQFF.

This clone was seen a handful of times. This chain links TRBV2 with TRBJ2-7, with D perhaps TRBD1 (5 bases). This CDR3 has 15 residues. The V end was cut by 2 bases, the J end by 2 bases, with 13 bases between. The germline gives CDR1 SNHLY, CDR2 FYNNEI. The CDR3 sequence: CASSEPPTATYEQYF. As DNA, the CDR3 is TGTGCCAGCAGTGAACCTCCGACAGCTACCTACGAGCAGTACTTC.

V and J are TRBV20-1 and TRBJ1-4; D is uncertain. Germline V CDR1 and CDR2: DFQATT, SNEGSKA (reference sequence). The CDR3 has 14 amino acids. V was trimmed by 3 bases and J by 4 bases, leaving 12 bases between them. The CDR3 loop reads CSASPRGLNEKLFF. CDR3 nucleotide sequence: TGCAGTGCTAGTCCCCGCGGCCTTAATGAAAAACTGTTTTTT.

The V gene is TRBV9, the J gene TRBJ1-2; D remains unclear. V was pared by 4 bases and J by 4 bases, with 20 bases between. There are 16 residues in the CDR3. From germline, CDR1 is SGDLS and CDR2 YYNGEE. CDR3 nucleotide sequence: TGTGCCAGCAGCAACCCGAGGACTTCGTCCCCCTATGGCTACACCTTC. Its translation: CASSNPRTSSPYGYTF.

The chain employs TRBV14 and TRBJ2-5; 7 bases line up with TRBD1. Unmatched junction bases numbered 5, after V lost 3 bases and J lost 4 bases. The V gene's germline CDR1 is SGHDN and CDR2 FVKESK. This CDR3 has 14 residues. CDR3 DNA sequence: TGTGCCAGCAGCCATCTGGACAGGATAGAGACCCAGTACTTC. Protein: CASSHLDRIETQYF.

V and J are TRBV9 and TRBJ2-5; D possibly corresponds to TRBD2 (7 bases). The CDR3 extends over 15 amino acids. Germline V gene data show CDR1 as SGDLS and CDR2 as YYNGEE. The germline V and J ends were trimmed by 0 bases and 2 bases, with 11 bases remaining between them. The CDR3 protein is CASSVAGGPQETQYF. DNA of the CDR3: TGTGCCAGCAGCGTAGCGGGGGGCCCACAAGAGACCCAGTACTTC.

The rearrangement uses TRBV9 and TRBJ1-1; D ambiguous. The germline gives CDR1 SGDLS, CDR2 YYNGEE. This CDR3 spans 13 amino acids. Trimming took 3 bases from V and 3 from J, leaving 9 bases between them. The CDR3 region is CASSATDYTEAFF. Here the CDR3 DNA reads TGTGCCAGCAGCGCGACTGATTACACTGAAGCTTTCTTT.

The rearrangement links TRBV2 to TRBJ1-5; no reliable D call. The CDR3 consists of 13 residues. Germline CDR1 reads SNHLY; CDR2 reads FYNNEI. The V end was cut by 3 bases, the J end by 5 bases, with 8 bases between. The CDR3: CASSETGYQPQHF. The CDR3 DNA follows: TGTGCCAGCAGTGAGACGGGGTATCAGCCCCAGCATTTT.

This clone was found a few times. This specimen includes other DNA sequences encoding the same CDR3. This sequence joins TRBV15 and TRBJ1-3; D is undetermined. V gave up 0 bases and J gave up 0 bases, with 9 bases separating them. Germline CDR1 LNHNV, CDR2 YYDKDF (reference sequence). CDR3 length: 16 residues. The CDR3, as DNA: TGTGCCACCAGCAGAGATAGAGAGAGCTCTGGAAACACCATATATTTT. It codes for CATSRDRESSGNTIYF.

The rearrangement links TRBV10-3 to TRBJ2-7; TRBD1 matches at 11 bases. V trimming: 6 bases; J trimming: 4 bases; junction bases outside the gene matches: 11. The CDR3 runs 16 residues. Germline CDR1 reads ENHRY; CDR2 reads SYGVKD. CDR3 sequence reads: CAIRSSPGQGEYEQYF. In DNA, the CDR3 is TGTGCCATCAGGTCTTCGCCGGGACAGGGGGAATACGAGCAGTACTTC.

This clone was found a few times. The DNA for the CDR3 is TGCGCCAGCAGTCAATCTAGACAGGATCATAATGAAAAACTGTTTTTT. This encodes CASSQSRQDHNEKLFF. V is TRBV23-1 and J is TRBJ1-4; D is possibly TRBD1 (6 bases). TRBV23-1 carries the ORF label, with uncertain function. The CDR3 totals 16 residues. V was trimmed by 0 bases and J by 4 bases, leaving 12 bases between them.

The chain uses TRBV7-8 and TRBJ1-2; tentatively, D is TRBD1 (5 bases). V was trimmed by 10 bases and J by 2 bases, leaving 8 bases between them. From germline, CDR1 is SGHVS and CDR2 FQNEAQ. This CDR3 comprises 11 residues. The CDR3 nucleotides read TGTGCCACGGGGGGAAACTATGGCTACACCTTC. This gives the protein CATGGNYGYTF.

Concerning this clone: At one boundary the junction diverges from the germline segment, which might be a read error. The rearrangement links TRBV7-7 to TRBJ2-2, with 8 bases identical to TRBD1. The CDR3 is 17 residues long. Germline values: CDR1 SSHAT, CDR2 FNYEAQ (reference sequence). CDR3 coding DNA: TGTGCTAGCAGCCCCCGGCCGGGGACAGGAGTCACCGGGGAGCTGTTTTTT. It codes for CASSPRPGTGVTGELFF.

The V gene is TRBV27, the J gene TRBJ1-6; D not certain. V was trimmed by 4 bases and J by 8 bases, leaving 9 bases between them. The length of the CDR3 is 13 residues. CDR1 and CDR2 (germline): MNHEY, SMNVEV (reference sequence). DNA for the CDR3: TGTGCCAGCAGTTGGGAGGGAGATTCACCCCTCCACTTT. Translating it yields CASSWEGDSPLHF.

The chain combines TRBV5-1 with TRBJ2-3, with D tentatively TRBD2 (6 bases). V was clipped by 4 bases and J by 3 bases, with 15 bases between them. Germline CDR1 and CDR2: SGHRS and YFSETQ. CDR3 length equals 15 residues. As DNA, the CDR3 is TGCGCCAGCAGCCCCGAGGAGGGGAGGACAGATACGCAGTATTTT. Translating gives CASSPEEGRTDTQYF.

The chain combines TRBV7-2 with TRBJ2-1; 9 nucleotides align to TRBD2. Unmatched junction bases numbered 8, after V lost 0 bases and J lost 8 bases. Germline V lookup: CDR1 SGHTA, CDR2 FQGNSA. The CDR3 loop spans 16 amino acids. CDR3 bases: TGTGCCAGCAGCTTAGCAGTGGGCGGGGGGGCAGATGAGCAGTTCTTC. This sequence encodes CASSLAVGGGADEQFF.

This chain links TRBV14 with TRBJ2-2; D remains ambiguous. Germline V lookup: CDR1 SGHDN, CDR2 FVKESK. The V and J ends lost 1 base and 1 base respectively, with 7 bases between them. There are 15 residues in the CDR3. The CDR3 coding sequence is TGTGCCAGCAGCCAAGCGAGACAGAACACCGGGGAGCTGTTTTTT. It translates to CASSQARQNTGELFF.

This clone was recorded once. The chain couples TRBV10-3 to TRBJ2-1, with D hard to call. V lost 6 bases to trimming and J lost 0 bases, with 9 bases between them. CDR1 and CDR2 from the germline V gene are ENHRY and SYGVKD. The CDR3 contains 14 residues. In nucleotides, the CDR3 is TGTGCCATCAGCATTAGGAGCTCCTACAATGAGCAGTTCTTC. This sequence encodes CAISIRSSYNEQFF.

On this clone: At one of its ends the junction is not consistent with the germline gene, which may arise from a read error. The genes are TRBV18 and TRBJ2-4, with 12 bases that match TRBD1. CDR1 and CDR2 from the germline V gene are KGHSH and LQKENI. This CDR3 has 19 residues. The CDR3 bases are TGTGCCAGCTCCCCACCGGGACAGGGGGCACCCCTGTCCAAAAACATTCAGTACTTC. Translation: CASSPPGQGAPLSKNIQYF.

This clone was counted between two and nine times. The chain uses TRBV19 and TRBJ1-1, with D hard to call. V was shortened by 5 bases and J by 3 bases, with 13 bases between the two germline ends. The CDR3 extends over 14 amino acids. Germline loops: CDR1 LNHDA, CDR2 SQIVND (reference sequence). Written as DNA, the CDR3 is TGTGCCAGTAGTCTTTACCACAGTTACACTGAAGCTTTCTTT. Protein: CASSLYHSYTEAFF. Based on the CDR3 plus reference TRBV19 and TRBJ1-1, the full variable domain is DGGITQSPKYLFRKEGQNVTLSCEQNLNHDAMYWYRQDPGQGLRLIYYSQIVNDFQKGDIAEGYSVSREKKESFPLTVTSAQKNPTAFYLCASSLYHSYTEAFFGQGTRLTVV.

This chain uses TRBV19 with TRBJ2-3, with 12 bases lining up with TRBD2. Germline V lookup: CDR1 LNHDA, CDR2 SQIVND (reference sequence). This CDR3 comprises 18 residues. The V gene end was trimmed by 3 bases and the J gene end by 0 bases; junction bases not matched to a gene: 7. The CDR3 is CASSMRLAGVTSTDTQYF. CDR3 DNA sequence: TGTGCCAGTAGTATGAGACTAGCGGGGGTAACTAGCACAGATACGCAGTATTTT.

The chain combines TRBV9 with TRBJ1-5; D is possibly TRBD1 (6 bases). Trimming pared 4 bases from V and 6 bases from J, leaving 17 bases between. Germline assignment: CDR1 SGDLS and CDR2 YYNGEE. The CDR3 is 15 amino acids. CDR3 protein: CASSPHQGHGQPQHF. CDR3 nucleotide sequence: TGTGCCAGCAGCCCCCATCAGGGGCACGGTCAGCCCCAGCATTTT. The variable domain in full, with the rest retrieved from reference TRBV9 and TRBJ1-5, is DSGVTQTPKHLITATGQRVTLRCSPRSGDLSVYWYQQSLDQGLQFLIQYYNGEERAKGNILERFSAQQFPDLHSELNLSSLELGDSALYFCASSPHQGHGQPQHFGDGTRLSIL.